This T cell receptor beta chain was profiled in a study of PD-L1 blockade in urothelial cancer. Findings of the study overall: For durable-benefit patients, tumor-associated blood clones expanded more at 3 weeks.

Assay: immunoSEQ multiplex PCR; the TCRdb copy retains only in-frame clones and omits some. The sample has roughly 2,500 clones; roughly 33% are singletons. Germline assignment: CDR1 LGHNT and CDR2 FRNRAP. This CDR3 region has 11 residues. As for this clone: Its cognate antigen is unknown.

The chain carries TRBV12-5 and TRBJ1-1; 8 positions agree with TRBD1. Source: tumor tissue, taken before atezolizumab (anti-PD-L1) treatment. The sequence was obtained from a man in his 70s with urothelial cancer. CDR3 nucleotide sequence: TGTGCCAGCACGTACGACAGGGGAGCTTTCTTT. This encodes CASTYDRGAFF.